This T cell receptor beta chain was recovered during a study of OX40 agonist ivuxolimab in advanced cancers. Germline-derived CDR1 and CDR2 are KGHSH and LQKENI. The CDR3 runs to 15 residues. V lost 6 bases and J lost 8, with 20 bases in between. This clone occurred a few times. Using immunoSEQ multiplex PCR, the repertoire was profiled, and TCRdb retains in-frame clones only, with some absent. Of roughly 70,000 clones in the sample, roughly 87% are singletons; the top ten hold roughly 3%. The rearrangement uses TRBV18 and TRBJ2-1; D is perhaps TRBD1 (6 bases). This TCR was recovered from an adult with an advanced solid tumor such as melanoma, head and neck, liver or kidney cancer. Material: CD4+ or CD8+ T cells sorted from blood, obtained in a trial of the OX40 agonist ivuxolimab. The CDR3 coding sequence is TGTGCCAGCTCCCTAGCCGGGACATCCTGGGATGAGCAGTTCTTC. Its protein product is CASSLAGTSWDEQFF.